Listed below are T cell receptor beta chains from one sample, sequenced in a study of shared clonotypes between healthy human individuals. Clones were sequenced by immunoSEQ multiplex PCR, and TCRdb holds only the in-frame ones, with some missing. This sample has some 470,000 clones, with 60% to 85% found just once. The sample consisted of PBMCs. These TCRs come from a woman aged 40 to 50 in good health. Some clones in this sample may be carry-over from other donors' samples. Each CDR3 is given with its conserved first and last residue. A D gene is named only where the DNA matches it firmly. Only some rows state a clone size, as once, few, many or a class for expanded clones.

>TRBJ2-7|-|-|TRBV5-5
CASSPFLASSSYEQYF
TGTGCCAGCAGCCCGTTCCTAGCGTCGAGCTCCTACGAGCAGTACTTC
>TRBJ1-4|-|-|TRBV7-9
CASSLQGKSEKLFF
TGTGCCAGCAGCCTCCAGGGGAAGAGTGAAAAACTGTTTTTT
>TRBJ1-3|-|-|TRBV6-5
CASQTGGSVGNTIYF
TGTGCCAGTCAGACGGGGGGATCGGTTGGAAACACCATATATTTT
>TRBJ2-1|-|-|TRBV12-2
CASRLVLFGLELNNEQFF
TGTGCAAGTCGCTTAGTGCTTTTTGGACTAGAGTTGAACAATGAGCAGTTCTTC
>TRBJ2-5|-|-|TRBV19
CASGGSETQYF
TGTGCCAGCGGGGGAAGCGAGACCCAGTACTTC
>TRBJ2-1|TRBD2|once|TRBV5-1
CASSFGGSGSYNEQFF
TGCGCCAGCAGCTTCGGCGGGAGTGGGTCCTACAATGAGCAGTTCTTC
>TRBJ2-2|TRBD2|-|TRBV4-1
CASSQRTSGRGGELFF
TGCGCCAGCAGCCAACGTACTAGCGGGAGAGGCGGGGAGCTGTTTTTT
>TRBJ2-3|TRBD2|-|TRBV28
CASSSGTSGSTDTQYF
TGTGCCAGCAGTTCAGGGACTAGCGGGAGCACAGATACGCAGTATTTT
>TRBJ2-2|-|once|TRBV5-5
CASSLGQGFGAGELFF
TGTGCCAGCAGCTTGGGGCAGGGGTTTGGAGCCGGGGAGCTGTTTTTT
>TRBJ2-7|TRBD1|-|TRBV7-9
CASSLGQGIHEQYF
TGTGCCAGCAGCCTTGGACAGGGGATCCACGAGCAGTACTTC
>TRBJ1-1|-|-|TRBV15
CATSRNMNTEAFF
TGTGCCACCAGCAGAAATATGAACACTGAAGCTTTCTTT
>TRBJ1-4|-|-|TRBV28
CASSFPGFGGLEKLFF
TGTGCCAGCAGTTTCCCTGGTTTTGGGGGGCTGGAAAAACTGTTTTTT
>TRBJ2-5|TRBD2|-|TRBV13
CASSFGTSGETQYF
TGTGCCAGCAGCTTCGGGACTAGCGGAGAGACCCAGTACTTC
>TRBJ2-7|TRBD1|-|TRBV7-2
CASSHGTGSSYEQYF
TGTGCCAGCAGCCACGGGACAGGGTCCTCCTACGAGCAGTACTTC
>TRBJ2-3|-|-|TRBV5-1
CASSWGSETDTQYF
TGCGCCAGCAGCTGGGGTAGCGAGACAGATACGCAGTATTTT
>TRBJ2-5|-|-|TRBV19
CASSQTRRQETQYF
TGTGCCAGTAGCCAGACTCGCAGACAAGAGACCCAGTACTTC